These T cell receptor beta chains were read from a single sample in a study of glioma-infiltrating T cells. TCRdb ran MiXCR on the multiplex PCR reads and lists one entry per CDR3 protein. This table holds about 130,000 distinct CDR3 sequences, under 30% found once. The specimen was glioma tissue, nonneoplastic brain tissue, or PBMCs (not recorded which). The source of these receptors is a human donor with low-grade glioma or glioblastoma, undergoing nonglioma brain surgery, or in good health (not recorded which). Both conserved end residues are part of each CDR3. D genes are given only for firm matches. Size tells how often a clone was seen (once, few, many) or the class of an expanded clone, and some rows leave it out.

many,NA,TRBV6-1,TRBJ1-3,TGTGCCAGCAGTTATTCCCGACAGAGCTCTGGAAACACCATATATTTT,CASSYSRQSSGNTIYF
NA,TRBD2,TRBV11-2,TRBJ2-1,TGTGCCAGCAGCTCTCAGACTAGCGTAACCTACGATGAGCAGTTCTTC,CASSSQTSVTYDEQFF
NA,NA,TRBV11-2,TRBJ2-3,TGTGCCAGCGAGACCTCCCCCCCCTTTACGCAGTATTTT,CASETSPPFTQYF
NA,TRBD1,TRBV20-1,TRBJ2-2,TGCAGTGCTAGAGTACAGGGGGCGCCGAACACCGGGGAGCTGTTTTTT,CSARVQGAPNTGELFF
NA,NA,TRBV29-1,TRBJ2-1,TGCAGCGTCCTCCCCTCGATAGTAAGGGGGATGTCCTCCTACAATGAGCAGTTCTTC,CSVLPSIVRGMSSYNEQFF
NA,TRBD1,TRBV2,TRBJ2-5,TGTGCCAGCAAAGGGGACAGGGAAAAAGAGACCCAGTACTTC,CASKGDREKETQYF
few,TRBD2,TRBV11-2,TRBJ2-1,TGTGCCAGCAGCTTAGTGGACGGGGGGATCGGCAATGAGCAGTTCTTC,CASSLVDGGIGNEQFF
NA,NA,TRBV28,TRBJ1-2,TGTGCCAGCCGTGCGGGGAACTATGGCTACACCTTC,CASRAGNYGYTF
NA,NA,TRBV12-3/TRBV12-4,TRBJ2-3,TGTGCCAGCAGTCCACCGGTTAGCACAGATACGCAGTATTTT,CASSPPVSTDTQYF
many,TRBD1,TRBV4-1,TRBJ1-1,TGCGCCAGCAGCCACGGACAGGGGATGAACACTGAAGCTTTCTTT,CASSHGQGMNTEAFF
NA,NA,TRBV7-2,TRBJ1-6,TGTGCCAGCAGCCCGAAGGCGGGGAATTCACCCCTCCACTTT,CASSPKAGNSPLHF
few,NA,TRBV7-9,TRBJ2-3,TGTGCCAGCAGTAGACAGGCCTACACAGATACGCAGTATTTT,CASSRQAYTDTQYF
NA,NA,TRBV10-3,TRBJ1-5,TGTGCCATCAGTGAGGATGGCAGGAGCAATCAGCCCCAGCATTTT,CAISEDGRSNQPQHF
many,NA,TRBV7-2,TRBJ2-3,TGTGCCAGCAGCTTAGGTACTAGTGGAGATACGCAGTATTTT,CASSLGTSGDTQYF
NA,NA,TRBV6-1,TRBJ2-5,TGTGCCAGCAGTACCGGGACAACAGTTAAACAAGAGACCCAGTACTTC,CASSTGTTVKQETQYF
NA,TRBD1,TRBV7-9,TRBJ1-2,TGTGCCAGCAGCTTAGCCCCACAGGGGGGGGGTGGCTACACCTTC,CASSLAPQGGGGYTF
NA,TRBD2,TRBV2,TRBJ2-1,TGTGCCACCAAATTCAAGGGGACTACCTACAATGAGCAGTTCTTC,CATKFKGTTYNEQFF
few,NA,TRBV5-1,TRBJ2-5,TGCGCCAGCAGCTTCCTCAGCCAAGAGACCCAGTACTTC,CASSFLSQETQYF
NA,TRBD1,TRBV2,TRBJ1-6,TGTGCCAGCATGAAGGACAGGGCCTATAATTCACCCCTCCACTTT,CASMKDRAYNSPLHF
many,NA,TRBV3-1,TRBJ1-1,TGTGCCAGCAGCCAGCAGGCAGGGAACACTGAAGCTTTCTTT,CASSQQAGNTEAFF
NA,NA,TRBV7-2,TRBJ2-5,TGTGCCAGCAGCCCCCTGGGGACTCAGGAGACCCAGTACTTC,CASSPLGTQETQYF
many,NA,TRBV6-1,TRBJ2-6,TGTGCCAGCAGTCGACAAGACTCTGGGGCCAACGTCCTGACTTTC,CASSRQDSGANVLTF
NA,TRBD1,TRBV15,TRBJ2-2,TGTGCCACCAGCAACAGGGGAGTCACCGGGGAGCTGTTTTTT,CATSNRGVTGELFF
few,NA,TRBV18,TRBJ2-5,TGTGCCAGCTCGCAACGGGAGACCCAGTACTTC,CASSQRETQYF
NA,NA,TRBV5-4,TRBJ2-3,TGTGCCAGCAGCTTGGGAAGGAAAGGGACTGCCTCTAGCACAGATACGCAGTATTTT,CASSLGRKGTASSTDTQYF
many,NA,TRBV7-2,TRBJ1-1,TGTGCCAGCAGCTCCTGGGAGACTCCTTTATCAGCTTTCTTT,CASSSWETPLSAFF
many,NA,TRBV20-1,TRBJ2-5,TGCAGTCCCAGACCCAACGGAGAAGAGACCCAGTACTTC,CSPRPNGEETQYF
many,NA,TRBV7-9,TRBJ1-1,TGTGCCAGCAGCTTAGCCAGTCAGTTGAACACTGAAGCTTTCTTT,CASSLASQLNTEAFF
few,TRBD2,TRBV11-2,TRBJ2-1,TGTGCCAGCAGCTTAGATTGGCGACTAGCGGGGGGGTCCTACAATGAGCAGTTCTTC,CASSLDWRLAGGSYNEQFF
many,NA,TRBV24-1,TRBJ1-1,TGTGCCACCAGTGACCCCAACACTGAAGCTTTCTTT,CATSDPNTEAFF
many,TRBD1,TRBV6-1,TRBJ1-5,TGTGCCAGCAGTCCCTGGACAGGGGGCGGCAATCAGCCCCAGCATTTT,CASSPWTGGGNQPQHF
NA,NA,TRBV4-1,TRBJ2-5,TGCGCCAGCAGCCAACTTGGGCGGGCTAAGGGGAATGAGCAGTACTTC,CASSQLGRAKGNEQYF
NA,TRBD1,TRBV4-1,TRBJ2-3,TGCGCCAGCAGCCAAACAGGGGTTAGGGGCACAGATACGCAGTATTTT,CASSQTGVRGTDTQYF
many,NA,TRBV27,TRBJ2-1,TGTGCCAGCAGTTTATCAGGCGGGTACTCCTACAATGAGCAGTTCTTC,CASSLSGGYSYNEQFF
many,NA,TRBV11-2,TRBJ2-3,TGTGCCAGCAGCTCCTCTTGGGGCACAGATACGCAGTATTTT,CASSSSWGTDTQYF
few,TRBD1,TRBV6-6,TRBJ2-4,TGTGCCAGCAGTTACACATTGGGACAGACCCTTATTCAGTACTTC,CASSYTLGQTLIQYF
NA,NA,TRBV20-1,TRBJ1-2,TGCAGTGGGGGGGGAGATTACTATGGCTACACCTTC,CSGGGDYYGYTF
NA,TRBD1,TRBV12-3/TRBV12-4,TRBJ2-1,TGTGCCACTACCGCCTACAGGGGGCAGACCTACAATGAGCAGTTCTTC,CATTAYRGQTYNEQFF
NA,NA,TRBV19,TRBJ1-2,TGTGCCACTCGACACGGGGGCAATAGCTATGGCTACACCTTC,CATRHGGNSYGYTF
many,TRBD1,TRBV10-3,TRBJ1-1,TGTGCCATCAAAGGGACAGGGTCCACTGAAGCTTTCTTT,CAIKGTGSTEAFF
NA,NA,TRBV5-1,TRBJ2-1,TGCGCCAGCAGCTTTCTACAGACAGAGTACAATGAGCAGTTCTTC,CASSFLQTEYNEQFF
NA,NA,TRBV5-1,TRBJ2-1,TGCGCCAGCAGCTCCCAGGGGGGCAGCTCCTACAATGAGCAGTTCTTC,CASSSQGGSSYNEQFF
NA,NA,TRBV14,TRBJ2-2,TGTGCCAGCAGCCAAGATCGGGTTACCGGGGAGCTGTTTTTT,CASSQDRVTGELFF
NA,NA,TRBV5-1,TRBJ2-3,TGCGCCAGCAGCTTGAGCAACTCTTTTAGCACAGATACGCAGTATTTT,CASSLSNSFSTDTQYF
few,TRBD1,TRBV7-6,TRBJ1-1,TGTGCCAGCAGCAACGGACAGGCCGTCATGAACACTGAAGCTTTCTTT,CASSNGQAVMNTEAFF
many,NA,TRBV6-1,TRBJ2-3,TGTGCCAGCAGACAGGGCGGTACGCAGTATTTT,CASRQGGTQYF
many,TRBD2,TRBV20-1,TRBJ2-3,TGCAGTGCTAGAGATATGGTAGCGGGGCGCACAGATACGCAGTATTTT,CSARDMVAGRTDTQYF